Detailed here is one T cell receptor beta chain. The sample comes from a study of blood T cell repertoires in COVID-19. The wider study: The United States, Italy and Spain were the sources of the acute and convalescent COVID-19 samples. PBMCs, B-cell-depleted T cells, or T cells provided the cDNA or gDNA that made up the material.

How the authors handled the data: Estimates of nucleated cell counts were drawn from the amplification of reference gene primers. Assay: immunoSEQ multiplex PCR; the TCRdb copy retains only in-frame clones and omits some. The V and J calls and the clone size are those of that table, but D and trimming were determined from the DNA. This table has over 300,000 clones, about 90% appearing once. V lost 6 bases and J 0 bases, leaving 16 bases between the germline ends. CDR3 size: 17 residues. Germline V gene sequence: CDR1 SGHRS, CDR2 YFSETQ. This receptor was identified in a man aged 40-49 years with acute or convalescent COVID-19. The J gene is TRBJ2-6, the V gene TRBV5-1; D may be TRBD1 (5 bases). Sequenced input: peripheral blood. The CDR3, as DNA: TGCGCCAGCATGGGGCATAAATCCTTCTCTGGGGCCAACGTCCTGACTTTC. Translating it yields CASMGHKSFSGANVLTF.